The present TCR beta chain was sequenced within a study of cytomegalovirus exposure and HLA in healthy donors. About the study: In a later analysis, it was reported that the approximately 110 validation repertoires had been produced on the same platform as the roughly 700 repertoires belonging to the first cohort.

Study findings and constraints: High specificity and sensitivity for cytomegalovirus status were reported for the classifier. Across donors, most TCRs were seen rarely, yet some public ones were widespread. A subsequent analysis found that TCR clusters from the first cohort also tended to co-occur in the 120 or so validation repertoires, with approximately 95% of cluster scores above 0.

Comments on this clone: Its antigen remains unidentified.

The assay was immunoSEQ multiplex PCR, and TCRdb's table has in-frame clones only and misses some. This table has 300,000 to 450,000 clones, roughly 89% appearing once. This CDR3 has 16 residues. The TCR sequence derives from a woman younger than 35 in good health and CMV-seronegative. Sequenced: PBMCs. The chain couples TRBV21-1 to TRBJ2-7; the table assigns TRBD1, which was not confirmed against the DNA. TRBV21-1 is given as a pseudogene. CDR3 sequence: CASSVRQGGKPYEQYF. The CDR3 DNA is TGTGCCAGCAGCGTACGACAGGGCGGAAAACCCTACGAGCAGTACTTC.